This is a list of T cell receptor beta chains from one sample in a study of T-cell reconstitution after alpha-beta-depleted transplantation in children. TCRdb ran MiXCR on the PCR reads and lists one entry per CDR3 protein. Here the sample spans 500,000 or so distinct CDR3 sequences, roughly an eighth being singletons. This specimen was PBMCs, mostly from graft donor cells, taken 180 days after TCRalphabeta/CD19-depleted stem cell transplant. These receptors all come from a female patient aged 2 to 10 who had a stem cell transplant for aplastic anemia, so the T cells may come from the graft donor. Both conserved end residues are part of each CDR3. Fields, in order: J gene, D gene, clone size, V gene, CDR3 DNA, CDR3 protein. A D gene is named only where the DNA matches it firmly. Rows may omit the clone size; those that give it use once, few, many or a size class.

TRBJ2-1 | - | few | TRBV7-2 | TGTGCCAGCAGCTTAACCCCGACCCACAATGAGCAGTTCTTC | CASSLTPTHNEQFF
TRBJ1-1 | - | many | TRBV28 | TGTGCCAGCAGTTCCGGAGACAGGCGAGGGGCGAACACTGAAGCTTTCTTT | CASSSGDRRGANTEAFF
TRBJ1-2 | - | - | TRBV10-3 | TGTGCCATCAGTGAGTCCGGGGGGCTTGGCTACACCTTC | CAISESGGLGYTF
TRBJ2-1 | - | - | TRBV12-3/TRBV12-4 | TGTGCCAGCAGTCCCCGGACGGGGGGCCATGAGCAGTTCTTC | CASSPRTGGHEQFF
TRBJ2-1 | - | - | TRBV28 | TGTGCCAGCAAGCTTTACTCCTACAATGAGCAGTTCTTC | CASKLYSYNEQFF
TRBJ2-1 | TRBD1 | - | TRBV11-2 | TGTGCCAGCAGCGATAATTGGGACAGAAACTACAATGAGCAGTTCTTC | CASSDNWDRNYNEQFF
TRBJ1-4 | - | few | TRBV7-9 | TGTGCCAGCAGCCCCCCCCCGCCGGCCGAGGAAAAACTGTTTTTT | CASSPPPPAEEKLFF
TRBJ1-2 | - | - | TRBV15 | TGTGCCACCAGAGAGGGACAAGCCTTTGGCTATGGCTACACCTTC | CATREGQAFGYGYTF
TRBJ2-7 | - | - | TRBV27 | TGTGCCAGCAGTTTCCGCGGTTGGGAGCAGTACTTC | CASSFRGWEQYF
TRBJ2-1 | TRBD2 | few | TRBV7-9 | TGTGCCAGCAGCTTACCCGGGACTAGCGGGAGGTATGAGCAGTTCTTC | CASSLPGTSGRYEQFF
TRBJ1-5 | - | - | TRBV9 | TGTGCCAGCAGCGTAGAGGGGTCTAGCAATCAGCCCCAGCATTTT | CASSVEGSSNQPQHF
TRBJ2-7 | - | many | TRBV12-3/TRBV12-4 | TGTGCCAGCAGTTTTGGTCCCTACGAGCAGTACTTC | CASSFGPYEQYF
TRBJ1-2 | - | few | TRBV10-3 | TGTGCCATCAGTGGCTCTACGTGGAGCGCGGTTGGCTACACCTTC | CAISGSTWSAVGYTF
TRBJ1-5 | - | - | TRBV19 | TGTGCCAGTAGTATAGGCCCGCGTTGGAAGCCCCAGCATTTT | CASSIGPRWKPQHF
TRBJ2-4 | TRBD2 | few | TRBV7-8 | TGTGCCAGCAGCTTCCCCGGGACTAGCGGGAGGAAGGCCAAAAACATTCAGTACTTC | CASSFPGTSGRKAKNIQYF
TRBJ2-3 | TRBD2 | - | TRBV5-1 | TGCGCCAGCAGCAGGTCGGGGACTAGCGGGAGAAGCACAGATACGCAGTATTTT | CASSRSGTSGRSTDTQYF
TRBJ2-5 | TRBD1 | many | TRBV5-1 | TGCGCCAGCAGCTTTAGAGGACAGGGAAAAGAGACCCAGTACTTC | CASSFRGQGKETQYF
TRBJ2-5 | TRBD1 | - | TRBV6-5 | TGTGCCAGCAGTTATTCCGGACAGGGATTAGAGACCCAGTACTTC | CASSYSGQGLETQYF
TRBJ2-1 | - | few | TRBV7-9 | TGTGCCAGCAGCCCGGAGAGGATCGACAATGAGCAGTTCTTC | CASSPERIDNEQFF
TRBJ2-7 | - | - | TRBV27 | TGTGCCAGCAGTTACAGCGGACCCGCCTACGAGCAGTACTTC | CASSYSGPAYEQYF
TRBJ2-7 | TRBD1 | few | TRBV28 | TGTGCCAGCAGTGAGGTGACAGGGTTACTAATGCCCTACGAGCAGTACTTC | CASSEVTGLLMPYEQYF
TRBJ2-7 | - | many | TRBV5-1 | TGCGCCAGCCGGGACTCACACTACGAGCAGTACTTC | CASRDSHYEQYF
TRBJ1-2 | - | few | TRBV7-9 | TGTGCCAGCAGCTTACCCGCCAGGGAAACGAACTATGGCTACACCTTC | CASSLPARETNYGYTF
TRBJ1-5 | - | - | TRBV6-2/TRBV6-3 | TGTGCCAGCAGACCAGGCCTACCAAATCAGCCCCAGCATTTT | CASRPGLPNQPQHF
TRBJ2-5 | - | - | TRBV20-1 | TGCAGTGCTAGAGCGGATGAAGGGGTTGGTTCGGAACAAGAGACCCAGTACTTC | CSARADEGVGSEQETQYF
TRBJ1-5 | - | few | TRBV5-1 | TGCGCCAGCAGCTTAGAGACCGGGGCGCCCCAGCATTTT | CASSLETGAPQHF
TRBJ2-2 | TRBD2 | few | TRBV7-6 | TGTGCCAGCAGCTCCCGACTAGCGCCGAACACCGGGGAGCTGTTTTTT | CASSSRLAPNTGELFF
TRBJ1-2 | TRBD1 | - | TRBV9 | TGTGCCAGCAGCGTATCGACAGGGGGTGATTGGGCTAACTATGGCTACACCTTC | CASSVSTGGDWANYGYTF
TRBJ2-6 | TRBD1 | - | TRBV12-3/TRBV12-4 | TGTGCCAGCAGTTTAGGGACAGGGAACTCTGGGGCCAACGTCCTGACTTTC | CASSLGTGNSGANVLTF
TRBJ1-5 | - | - | TRBV7-3 | TGTGCCAGCAGCCGACAGGATCCCCGGGCTGATCAGCCCCAGCATTTT | CASSRQDPRADQPQHF
TRBJ2-5 | - | - | TRBV20-1 | TGCAGTGCTCCCTGGGCGGTGCAAGAGACCCAGTACTTC | CSAPWAVQETQYF
TRBJ2-1 | TRBD2 | - | TRBV24-1 | TGTGCCACCAGTGATTCGGGACTAGCGGATTACAATGAGCAGTTCTTC | CATSDSGLADYNEQFF
TRBJ1-6 | - | - | TRBV20-1 | TGCAGTGCTAGTAGTTACGCGGGGTTTAACCCCGGTTGGTCCTATAATTCACCCCTCCACTTT | CSASSYAGFNPGWSYNSPLHF
TRBJ1-2 | - | - | TRBV12-3/TRBV12-4 | TGTGCCAGCAGGTTAAGTCCAGGCTATGGCTACACCTTC | CASRLSPGYGYTF
TRBJ2-3 | - | once | TRBV15 | TGTGCCACCAGCAGGAGGGGGGGGCGGGATCGGATAGATACGCAGTATTTT | CATSRRGGRDRIDTQYF
TRBJ2-2 | TRBD2 | - | TRBV7-9 | TGTGCCAGCCTCGGTAGCGGGAAAGTCCCCGGGGAGCTGTTTTTT | CASLGSGKVPGELFF
TRBJ2-7 | - | - | TRBV5-1 | TGCGCCAGCGCGGCCGGTGGGAGTCTGTACGAGCAGTACTTC | CASAAGGSLYEQYF
TRBJ2-3 | TRBD2 | few | TRBV20-1 | TGCAGTGCTAGGGCTCCTAGCGGGAGACCTGGCACAGATACGCAGTATTTT | CSARAPSGRPGTDTQYF
TRBJ2-1 | - | - | TRBV5-1 | TGCGCCAGCAGCTTGGTAAGGAGCTCCTACAATGAGCAGTTCTTC | CASSLVRSSYNEQFF
TRBJ1-2 | - | - | TRBV29-1 | TGCAGCGTTACCACAGCTCTCTATGGCTACACCTTC | CSVTTALYGYTF
TRBJ2-7 | TRBD1 | - | TRBV20-1 | TGCAGTGCTCTCGACAGGGAGCTGGACGAGCAGTACTTC | CSALDRELDEQYF
TRBJ2-1 | TRBD1 | once | TRBV7-7 | TGTGCCAGCAGCTCAGGGGGCGCTGATGAGCAGTTCTTC | CASSSGGADEQFF